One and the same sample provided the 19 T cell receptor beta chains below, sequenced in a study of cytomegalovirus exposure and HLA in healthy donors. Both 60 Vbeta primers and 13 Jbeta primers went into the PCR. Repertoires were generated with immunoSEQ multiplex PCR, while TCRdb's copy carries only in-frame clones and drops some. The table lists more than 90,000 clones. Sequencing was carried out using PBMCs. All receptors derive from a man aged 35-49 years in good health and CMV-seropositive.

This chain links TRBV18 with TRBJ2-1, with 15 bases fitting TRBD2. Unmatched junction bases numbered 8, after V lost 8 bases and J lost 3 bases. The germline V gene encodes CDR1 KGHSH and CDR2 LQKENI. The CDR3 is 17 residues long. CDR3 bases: TGTGCCAGCCTTAGCGGGACTAGCGGGAGGCGCTACAATGAGCAGTTCTTC. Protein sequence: CASLSGTSGRRYNEQFF.

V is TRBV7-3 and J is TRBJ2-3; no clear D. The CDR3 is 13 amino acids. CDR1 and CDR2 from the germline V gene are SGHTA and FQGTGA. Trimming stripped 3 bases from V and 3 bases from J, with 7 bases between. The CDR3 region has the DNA TGTGCCAGCAGCTTTCGCAGGACAGATACGCAGTATTTT. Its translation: CASSFRRTDTQYF.

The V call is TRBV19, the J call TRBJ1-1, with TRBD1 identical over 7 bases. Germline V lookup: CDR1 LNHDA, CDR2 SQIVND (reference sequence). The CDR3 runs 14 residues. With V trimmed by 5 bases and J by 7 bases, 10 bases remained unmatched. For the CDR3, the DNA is TGTGCCAGTAGTCCGGACAGGCCACCCTTTGAAGCTTTCTTT. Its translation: CASSPDRPPFEAFF.

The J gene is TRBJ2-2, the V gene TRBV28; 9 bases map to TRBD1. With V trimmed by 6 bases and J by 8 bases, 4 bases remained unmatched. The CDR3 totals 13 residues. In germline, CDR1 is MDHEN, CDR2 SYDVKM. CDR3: CASSQDRGGELFF. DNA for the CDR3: TGTGCCAGCAGCCAGGACAGGGGAGGGGAGCTGTTTTTT.

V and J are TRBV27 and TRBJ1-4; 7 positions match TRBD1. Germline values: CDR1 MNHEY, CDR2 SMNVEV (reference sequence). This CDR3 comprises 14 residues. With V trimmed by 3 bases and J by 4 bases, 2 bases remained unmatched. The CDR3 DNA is TGTGCCAGCAGTTTGACAGGGCGTAATGAAAAACTGTTTTTT. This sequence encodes CASSLTGRNEKLFF. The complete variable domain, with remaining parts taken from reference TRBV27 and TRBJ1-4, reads EAQVTQNPRYLITVTGKKLTVTCSQNMNHEYMSWYRQDPGLGLRQIYYSMNVEVTDKGDVPEGYKVSRKEKRNFPLILESPSPNQTSLYFCASSLTGRNEKLFFGSGTQLSVL.

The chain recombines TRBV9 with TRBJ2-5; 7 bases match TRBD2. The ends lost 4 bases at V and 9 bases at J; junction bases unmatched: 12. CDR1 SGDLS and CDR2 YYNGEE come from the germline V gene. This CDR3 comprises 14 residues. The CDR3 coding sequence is TGTGCCAGCAGCACCGCCTTAGCGGCGGGGGCCCAGTACTTC. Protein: CASSTALAAGAQYF. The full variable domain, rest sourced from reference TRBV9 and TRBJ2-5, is DSGVTQTPKHLITATGQRVTLRCSPRSGDLSVYWYQQSLDQGLQFLIQYYNGEERAKGNILERFSAQQFPDLHSELNLSSLELGDSALYFCASSTALAAGAQYFGPGTRLLVL.

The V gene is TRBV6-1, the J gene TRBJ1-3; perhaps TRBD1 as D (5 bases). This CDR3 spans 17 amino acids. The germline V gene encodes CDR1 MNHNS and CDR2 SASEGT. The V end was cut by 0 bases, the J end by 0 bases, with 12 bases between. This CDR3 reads CASSEAPQGYSGNTIYF. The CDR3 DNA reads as TGTGCCAGCAGTGAAGCCCCTCAGGGTTACTCTGGAAACACCATATATTTT.

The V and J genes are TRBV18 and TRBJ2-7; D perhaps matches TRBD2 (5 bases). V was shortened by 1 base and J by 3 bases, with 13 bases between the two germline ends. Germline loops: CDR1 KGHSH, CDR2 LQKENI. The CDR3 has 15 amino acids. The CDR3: CASSPRVAQNYEQYF. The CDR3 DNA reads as TGTGCCAGCTCACCACGCGTAGCGCAAAACTACGAGCAGTACTTC.

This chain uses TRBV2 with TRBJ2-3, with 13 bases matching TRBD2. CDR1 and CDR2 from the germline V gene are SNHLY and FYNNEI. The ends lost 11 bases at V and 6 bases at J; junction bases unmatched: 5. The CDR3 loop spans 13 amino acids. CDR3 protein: CACGTSGTDTQYF. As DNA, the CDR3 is TGTGCCTGCGGGACTAGCGGGACTGATACGCAGTATTTT.

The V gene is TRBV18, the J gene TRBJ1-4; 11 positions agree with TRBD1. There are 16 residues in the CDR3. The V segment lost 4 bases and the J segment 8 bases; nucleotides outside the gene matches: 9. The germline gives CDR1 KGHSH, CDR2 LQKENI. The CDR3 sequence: CASSLPPGQGEEKLFF. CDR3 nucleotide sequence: TGTGCCAGCTCACTACCCCCGGGACAGGGGGAGGAAAAACTGTTTTTT.

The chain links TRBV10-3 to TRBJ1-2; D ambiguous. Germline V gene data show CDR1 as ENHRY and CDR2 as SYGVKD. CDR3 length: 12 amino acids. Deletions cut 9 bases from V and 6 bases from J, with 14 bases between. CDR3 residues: CAMSGSGDGYTF. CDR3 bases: TGTGCCATGTCGGGGAGCGGGGATGGCTACACCTTC.

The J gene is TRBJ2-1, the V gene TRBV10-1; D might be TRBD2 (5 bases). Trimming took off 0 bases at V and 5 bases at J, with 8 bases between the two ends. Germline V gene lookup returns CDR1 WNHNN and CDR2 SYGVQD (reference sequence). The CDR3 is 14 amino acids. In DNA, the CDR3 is TGCGCCAGCAGTGAGTCGGGGAGCCACAATGAGCAGTTCTTC. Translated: CASSESGSHNEQFF.

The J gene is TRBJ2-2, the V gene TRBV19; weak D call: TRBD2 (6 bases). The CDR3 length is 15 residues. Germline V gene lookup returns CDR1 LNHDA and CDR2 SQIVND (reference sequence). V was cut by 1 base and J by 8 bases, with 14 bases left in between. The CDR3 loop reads CASSIGRTTAGELFF. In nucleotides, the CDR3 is TGTGCCAGTAGTATAGGAAGGACTACGGCTGGGGAGCTGTTTTTT.

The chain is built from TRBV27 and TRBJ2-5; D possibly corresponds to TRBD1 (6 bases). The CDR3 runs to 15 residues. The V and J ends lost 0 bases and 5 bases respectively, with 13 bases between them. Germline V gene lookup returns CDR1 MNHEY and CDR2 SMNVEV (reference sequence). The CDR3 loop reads CASSLSLGAGETQYF. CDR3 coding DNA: TGTGCCAGCAGTTTATCGTTGGGGGCTGGCGAGACCCAGTACTTC.

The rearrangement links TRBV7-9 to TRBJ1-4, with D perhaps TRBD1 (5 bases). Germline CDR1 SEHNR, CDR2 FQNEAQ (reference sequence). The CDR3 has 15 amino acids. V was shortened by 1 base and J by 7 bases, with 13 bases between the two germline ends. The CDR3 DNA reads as TGTGCCAGCAGCTTAGTGGCCGGGGGAGCTGAAAAACTGTTTTTT. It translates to CASSLVAGGAEKLFF.

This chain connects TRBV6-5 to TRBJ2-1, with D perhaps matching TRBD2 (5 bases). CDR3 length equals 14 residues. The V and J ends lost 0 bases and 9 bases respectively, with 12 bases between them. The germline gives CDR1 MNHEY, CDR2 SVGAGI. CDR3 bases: TGTGCCAGCAGTTACTCGCTGGTAGCGACTGAGCAGTTCTTC. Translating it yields CASSYSLVATEQFF.

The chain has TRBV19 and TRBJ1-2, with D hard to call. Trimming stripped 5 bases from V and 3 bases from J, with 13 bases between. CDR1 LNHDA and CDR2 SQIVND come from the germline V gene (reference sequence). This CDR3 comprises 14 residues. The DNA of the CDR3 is TGTGCCAGTAGTGCCTTCCTGGGCCACTATGGCTACACCTTC. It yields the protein CASSAFLGHYGYTF.

Here the CDR3 reads CASSQGQGTHNEQFF. The DNA of the CDR3 is TGTGCCAGCAGCCAAGGACAGGGGACGCACAATGAGCAGTTCTTC. The rearrangement joins TRBV5-4 to TRBJ2-1; TRBD1 agrees at 9 bases. J was trimmed by 5 bases and V by 4 bases; bases with no gene match: 7. The CDR3 runs to 15 residues. Per the germline V gene, CDR1 is SGHNT and CDR2 is YYREEE (reference sequence).

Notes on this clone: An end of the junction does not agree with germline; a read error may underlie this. The CDR3 sequence: CASSLQPGTEEQYF. In DNA, the CDR3 is TGTGCTAGCAGTTTGCAACCCGGGACAGAGGAGCAGTACTTC. The chain has TRBV7-7 and TRBJ2-7, with 7 bases that match TRBD1. Germline V gene sequence: CDR1 SSHAT, CDR2 FNYEAQ (reference sequence). The CDR3 is made up of 14 amino acids.